This T cell receptor (beta chain) was identified during a study of blood T cells in healthy people across ages. Study-level points and caveats: A roughly linear fall in TCR beta diversity per million T cells was seen with increasing age.

The people who gave samples were healthy Caucasians from Russia, aged about 6 to 100. At least ten counts were recorded for this clonotype. Its antigen is unidentified. An end of the junction differs from the germline gene, which may be a read error. Primers used in a second PCR of roughly 6 to 12 cycles were a sample-barcoded 5' primer and a J-beta primer mix. MiXCR, run by TCRdb on the 5' RACE reads, gives a single entry per CDR3 protein. Of 800,000 or so distinct CDR3 sequences in the sample, approximately 59% were seen once. The source is a young man in good health. Sequenced material: blood.

The CDR3 is CASSLGAYEQYF. The CDR3, as DNA: TGTGCCAGCAGCTTAGGGGCCTACGAGCAGTACTTC. The gene calls are TRBV5-1 and TRBJ2-7; weak D call: TRBD1 (5 bases). CDR3 size: 12 residues. Germline V gene data show CDR1 as SGHRS and CDR2 as YFSETQ. Supplemented by reference TRBV5-1 and TRBJ2-7, the full variable domain reads KAGVTQTPRYLIKTRGQQVTLSCSPISGHRSVSWYQQTPGQGLQFLFEYFSETQRNKGNFPGRFSGRQFSNSRSEMNVSTLELGDSALYLCASSLGAYEQYFGPGTRLTVT.